The 27 T cell receptor beta chains below all came from one sample that was sequenced in a study of shared clonotypes between healthy human individuals. Sequenced by immunoSEQ multiplex PCR; TCRdb stores in-frame clones only, minus some. The sample has some 530,000 clones; approximately 84% are singletons. The sample taken for sequencing was PBMCs. Every receptor here comes from a woman in her thirties or forties in good health. Some clones in this sample may be carry-over from other donors' samples.

The chain carries TRBV19 and TRBJ1-5; D perhaps matches TRBD1 (6 bases). CDR1 is LNHDA and CDR2 is SQIVND in the germline V gene (reference sequence). CDR3 length: 14 amino acids. V dropped 5 bases and J dropped 0 bases, with 8 bases sitting between them. The CDR3 spells CASSRRGSNQPQHF. The CDR3 coding sequence is TGTGCCAGTAGTCGCAGGGGTAGCAATCAGCCCCAGCATTTT.

This rearrangement joins TRBV30 to TRBJ2-2; D may correspond to TRBD1 or TRBD2 (5 bases each). Germline V lookup: CDR1 GTSNPN, CDR2 SVGIG (reference sequence). V was shortened by 1 base and J by 7 bases, with 13 bases between the two germline ends. The CDR3 has 14 residues. The DNA for the CDR3 is TGTGCCTGGAGTGCGGGACCGCCAGGCGGGGAGCTGTTTTTT. This sequence encodes CAWSAGPPGGELFF.

The rearrangement joins TRBV28 to TRBJ2-7; possible D gene TRBD1, 6 bases. This CDR3 comprises 16 residues. V lost 7 bases and J lost 0, with 19 bases in between. Germline V gene data show CDR1 as MDHEN and CDR2 as SYDVKM. CDR3 in amino acids: CASNPPGQGSSYEQYF. DNA of the CDR3: TGTGCCAGCAACCCGCCGGGGCAGGGGAGCTCCTACGAGCAGTACTTC. The full variable domain, in which reference TRBV28 and TRBJ2-7 provide the parts outside the CDR3, is DVKVTQSSRYLVKRTGEKVFLECVQDMDHENMFWYRQDPGLGLRLIYFSYDVKMKEKGDIPEGYSVSREKKERFSLILESASTNQTSMYLCASNPPGQGSSYEQYFGPGTRLTVT.

The rearrangement links TRBV7-9 to TRBJ2-5; possible D gene TRBD1, 6 bases. The CDR3 has 15 amino acids. The germline V gene has CDR1 SEHNR and CDR2 FQNEAQ (reference sequence). V lost 4 bases, J lost 2 bases, and 14 bases lay in between. CDR3: CASSWILGTQETQYF. CDR3 in DNA: TGTGCCAGCAGCTGGATCCTAGGGACACAAGAGACCCAGTACTTC.

The V call is TRBV15, the J call TRBJ2-7; 9 bases align to TRBD2. The CDR3 covers 13 residues. CDR1 is LNHNV and CDR2 is YYDKDF in the germline V gene (reference sequence). The trim removed 5 bases at V and 7 bases at J, leaving 6 bases unmatched. CDR3 sequence reads: CATSPRLAEEQYF. The CDR3 nucleotides are TGTGCCACCAGCCCCCGACTAGCGGAGGAGCAGTACTTC.

The gene calls are TRBV2 and TRBJ1-1; D not certain. In germline, CDR1 is SNHLY, CDR2 FYNNEI. V lost 3 bases and J lost 2, with 7 bases in between. The CDR3 is 13 residues long. This CDR3 is CASSEVENTEAFF. The CDR3 nucleotides read TGTGCCAGCAGTGAGGTAGAAAACACTGAAGCTTTCTTT.

This clone is a singleton in its sample. CDR3 sequence reads: CASSAEQGVTYEQYF. The CDR3 coding sequence is TGTGCCAGCAGCGCCGAGCAGGGAGTAACTTACGAGCAGTACTTC. This chain joins TRBV28 and TRBJ2-7, with D tentatively TRBD1 or TRBD2 (5 bases each). V gave up 6 bases and J gave up 4 bases, with 19 bases separating them. The CDR3 is 15 residues long. Germline V gene lookup returns CDR1 MDHEN and CDR2 SYDVKM.

V is TRBV7-2 and J is TRBJ2-2, with 9 positions matching TRBD1. Germline CDR1 reads SGHTA; CDR2 reads FQGNSA. The CDR3 is 16 residues long. V gave up 4 bases and J gave up 4 bases; unmatched junction bases: 7. Here the CDR3 reads CASSSQGATTTGELFF. The CDR3 region has the DNA TGTGCCAGCAGCTCACAGGGGGCCACCACCACCGGGGAGCTGTTTTTT.

The CDR3 coding sequence is TGTGCCAGCAGCTTAACATCTACAGCCTCTAACTATGGCTACACCTTC. Its translation is CASSLTSTASNYGYTF. This rearrangement joins TRBV7-8 to TRBJ1-2; D is uncertain. Trimming cost V 2 bases and J 0 bases, with 13 bases left between them. The CDR3 length is 16 residues. Germline-derived CDR1 and CDR2 are SGHVS and FQNEAQ.

Details on this clone: This likely came from a read error, as a far larger clone is one base away. This same CDR3 is encoded by further DNA sequences in the sample. V usage is TRBV29-1 and J usage is TRBJ1-4; D gene uncertain. CDR1 is SQVTM and CDR2 is ANQGSEA in the germline V gene. The CDR3 is 12 residues long. The CDR3 coding sequence is TGCAGTGCTCGGGATCTAGGCGAAAAACTGTTTTTT. Encoded protein: CSARDLGEKLFF.

This clone was seen once. The V call is TRBV4-1, the J call TRBJ1-5, with D tentatively TRBD1 (5 bases). This CDR3 comprises 14 residues. Trimming took 4 bases from V and 5 from J, leaving 12 bases between them. Germline CDR1 MGHRA, CDR2 YSYEKL. CDR3 residues: CASSPMTDYQPQHF. DNA of the CDR3: TGCGCCAGCAGCCCCATGACAGACTATCAGCCCCAGCATTTT.

This chain joins TRBV7-8 and TRBJ1-2; D is uncertain. The CDR3 is 14 residues long. Trimming cost V 1 base and J 5 bases, with 11 bases left between them. The germline V gene encodes CDR1 SGHVS and CDR2 FQNEAQ. CDR3 protein: CASSLGREVYGYTF. In nucleotides, the CDR3 is TGTGCCAGCAGCTTAGGAAGGGAGGTATATGGCTACACCTTC.

V usage is TRBV4-3 and J usage is TRBJ2-1, with 15 positions matching TRBD2. V lost 4 bases, J lost 8 bases, and 6 bases stayed unmatched. Looked up from germline, CDR1 is LGHNA and CDR2 is YSLEER. The CDR3 runs to 16 residues. In nucleotides, the CDR3 is TGCGCCAGCAGCCGAGGACTAGCGGGAGGGCCCGATGAGCAGTTCTTC. Residues: CASSRGLAGGPDEQFF.

This clone was observed a single time. A read error is the likely source, as a far larger clone sits one nucleotide away. This same CDR3 is encoded by further DNA sequences in the sample. V gene TRBV7-9 combines with J gene TRBJ1-1; D is unresolved. CDR1 SEHNR and CDR2 FQNEAQ come from the germline V gene (reference sequence). The CDR3 spans 13 residues. V was pared by 1 base and J by 4 bases, with 7 bases between. CDR3 in amino acids: CASSLEGATEAFF. The CDR3 DNA sequence: TGTGCCAGCAGCTTAGAGGGTGCCACTGAAGCTTTCTTT.

Note on this clone: A far larger clone is just one base off, so this is likely a read error. This rearrangement joins TRBV6-1 to TRBJ1-2, with TRBD1 matching over 7 bases. Germline-derived CDR1 and CDR2 are MNHNS and SASEGT. V was clipped by 10 bases and J by 6 bases; unmatched bases: 14. The CDR3 spans 14 residues. The CDR3 DNA reads TGTGCCACCATTTCGACAGGGCAGCTAGATGGCTACACCTTC. Protein sequence: CATISTGQLDGYTF.

This chain uses TRBV28 with TRBJ2-5; 7 bases agree with TRBD1. Germline values: CDR1 MDHEN, CDR2 SYDVKM. CDR3 length: 15 amino acids. V was pared by 2 bases and J by 2 bases, with 5 bases of the junction left unmatched. The CDR3 protein is CASSLEQGKQETQYF. The DNA for the CDR3 is TGTGCCAGCAGTTTAGAACAGGGGAAACAAGAGACCCAGTACTTC.

Comment on this clone: A far larger clone differs by one base, so this is likely a read error. Because it lacks the conserved phenylalanine or tryptophan at the end, this CDR3 is likely a read error. V usage is TRBV11-2 and J usage is TRBJ2-7; a possible D gene is TRBD2 (5 bases). The CDR3 length is 13 residues. Trimming removed 0 bases from V and 7 bases from J, with 10 bases in between. The germline CDR1 and CDR2 sequences are SGHAT and FQNNGV. The CDR3 sequence is CASSLDREREQYL. The CDR3 region has the DNA TGTGCCAGCAGCTTAGATAGAGAGCGGGAGCAGTACTTA.

The chain recombines TRBV2 with TRBJ1-1; perhaps TRBD1 as D (5 bases). V was trimmed by 2 bases and J by 3 bases, leaving 16 bases between them. Germline V gives CDR1 SNHLY, CDR2 FYNNEI. The CDR3 length is 16 residues. CDR3 sequence reads: CASSEYPGPADTEAFF. CDR3 DNA: TGTGCCAGCAGTGAATATCCAGGGCCCGCGGACACTGAAGCTTTCTTT.

Turning to this clone: This sequence is one base from a far larger clone and is likely a read error. The sample carries other DNA sequences with the same CDR3. The V and J genes are TRBV19 and TRBJ1-5; D call uncertain. Germline CDR1 is LNHDA and CDR2 is SQIVND (reference sequence). The CDR3 loop spans 15 amino acids. The CDR3 DNA reads as TGTGCCAGTAGACTCGGGATACTCAGCAATCAGCCTCAGCATTTT. It is translated as CASRLGILSNQPQHF.

The CDR3 nucleotides read TGCGCCAGCAGCCAAGTATGGGACAGGGTAAACGAGCAGTACTTC. It yields the protein CASSQVWDRVNEQYF. The chain recombines TRBV4-1 with TRBJ2-7; 9 positions agree with TRBD1. The CDR3 length is 15 residues. Germline CDR1 is MGHRA and CDR2 is YSYEKL. Losses at the gene ends were 1 base for V and 5 bases for J; bases not matched to a gene: 6.

The V call is TRBV5-4, the J call TRBJ2-7, with 8 bases aligning to TRBD2. Trimming cost V 2 bases and J 4 bases; bases outside gene matches: 5. CDR1 is SGHNT and CDR2 is YYREEE in the germline V gene (reference sequence). The CDR3 has 14 residues. The chain's CDR3 is CASSLAGATYEQYF. CDR3 nucleotides: TGTGCCAGCAGCTTAGCGGGAGCGACTTACGAGCAGTACTTC.

This clone was recorded only once. It differs at one base from a far larger clone, so likely a read error. V and J are TRBV5-7 and TRBJ1-1, with D perhaps TRBD1 (6 bases). TRBV5-7 is an ORF; its function is uncertain. Trimming shortened V by 4 bases and J by 4 bases, and 23 bases separated the two germline ends. This CDR3 has 17 residues. The CDR3 DNA reads as TGTGCCAGCAGCGCGAGCCTGGGGACATCGGTGAGCACTGAAGCTTTCTTT. This encodes CASSASLGTSVSTEAFF.

The chain employs TRBV10-3 and TRBJ1-3; D unclear. V was trimmed by 0 bases and J by 0 bases, leaving 12 bases between them. The CDR3 has 17 amino acids. CDR1 is ENHRY and CDR2 is SYGVKD in the germline V gene. For the CDR3, the DNA is TGTGCCATCAGTGAGTCGTTGGGGAGGAGCTCTGGAAACACCATATATTTT. Its translation is CAISESLGRSSGNTIYF.

This rearrangement joins TRBV11-1 to TRBJ1-1; 7 bases align to TRBD1. This CDR3 is 15 amino acids long. CDR1 and CDR2 (germline): SGHAT, FQDESV (reference sequence). The junction had 12 bases not matched to a gene; V was cut back by 1 base and J by 10 bases. The CDR3 DNA is TGTGCCAGCAGCTTAGAGGGACAGTTTCCCTGGGGAGCTTTCTTT. Residues: CASSLEGQFPWGAFF.

The J gene is TRBJ2-7, the V gene TRBV7-9, with 9 bases aligning to TRBD2. The junction had 8 bases not matched to a gene; V was cut back by 6 bases and J by 2 bases. This CDR3 has 15 residues. Germline V gene data show CDR1 as SEHNR and CDR2 as FQNEAQ (reference sequence). The CDR3 reads CASRKAGGKTYEQYF. For the CDR3, the DNA is TGTGCCAGCAGGAAAGCGGGGGGTAAGACCTACGAGCAGTACTTC.

V is TRBV5-5 and J is TRBJ1-2; no clear D gene. CDR1 and CDR2 (germline): SGHKS, YYEKEE (reference sequence). Trimming took 0 bases from V and 5 from J, leaving 14 bases between them. There are 15 residues in the CDR3. CDR3 sequence: CASSLVAGGGYGYTF. CDR3 nucleotide sequence: TGTGCCAGCAGCTTGGTGGCAGGCGGCGGGTATGGCTACACCTTC.

On this clone: A single base is all that separates this from a far larger clone, so a read error is likely. The rearrangement joins TRBV7-2 to TRBJ1-5; no clear D. The germline V gene encodes CDR1 SGHTA and CDR2 FQGNSA. Trimming removed 2 bases at V and 2 bases at J, with 10 bases between. This CDR3 region has 15 residues. CDR3 residues: CASSLMRTGNQPQHF. The CDR3 coding sequence is TGTGCCAGCAGCTTAATGAGGACTGGCAATCAGCCCCAGCATTTT. Based on the CDR3 plus reference TRBV7-2 and TRBJ1-5, the full variable domain is GAGVSQSPSNKVTEKGKDVELRCDPISGHTALYWYRQSLGQGLEFLIYFQGNSAPDKSGLPSDRFSAERTGGSVSTLTIQRTQQEDSAVYLCASSLMRTGNQPQHFGDGTRLSIL.